The rows below give T cell receptor beta chains drawn from one sample of a study of CD8 T cells in ankylosing spondylitis. TCRdb reprocessed the 5' RACE reads via MiXCR and lists one record per CDR3 protein. Of hundreds of thousands of distinct CDR3 sequences listed, 15% to 20% were seen once; the top ten hold about 42%. Sequencing was performed on blood, either unsorted or a sorted T cell fraction (not recorded which). Receptor source: a male donor with ankylosing spondylitis. CDR3s include the opening cysteine and the closing phenylalanine or tryptophan. Fields, in order: clone size, V gene, D gene, J gene, CDR3 protein, CDR3 DNA. The D gene is left open where the match is weak. The size of a clone is reported for some rows only, either as once, few or many, or as a class for expanded clones.

abundance: few
v_gene: TRBV2
d_gene: NA
j_gene: TRBJ1-2
CDR3aa: CASSEGGAGSYGYTF
CDR3nt: TGTGCCAGCAGTGAAGGAGGGGCGGGTAGCTATGGCTACACCTTC

abundance: few
v_gene: TRBV6-1
d_gene: NA
j_gene: TRBJ2-5
CDR3aa: CASSPVSGQETQYF
CDR3nt: TGTGCCAGCAGTCCCGTTAGCGGCCAAGAGACCCAGTACTTC

abundance: few
v_gene: TRBV20-1
d_gene: TRBD2
j_gene: TRBJ2-7
CDR3aa: CSARDIQREVHEQYF
CDR3nt: TGCAGTGCTAGAGATATCCAGCGGGAGGTCCACGAGCAGTACTTC

abundance: NA
v_gene: TRBV14
d_gene: NA
j_gene: TRBJ2-7
CDR3aa: CASSQEGYHEQYF
CDR3nt: TGTGCCAGCAGCCAGGAAGGTTACCACGAGCAGTACTTC

abundance: NA
v_gene: TRBV3-1
d_gene: NA
j_gene: TRBJ1-3
CDR3aa: CASSQGTEISGNTIYF
CDR3nt: TGTGCCAGCAGCCAAGGGACGGAAATCTCTGGAAACACCATATATTTT

abundance: few
v_gene: TRBV7-7
d_gene: NA
j_gene: TRBJ1-6
CDR3aa: CASSFYSENSPLHF
CDR3nt: TGTGCTAGCAGCTTCTACAGCGAGAATTCACCCCTCCACTTT

abundance: few
v_gene: TRBV6-2/TRBV6-3
d_gene: NA
j_gene: TRBJ2-2
CDR3aa: CASSYPTGRATGELFF
CDR3nt: TGTGCCAGCAGTTACCCAACAGGGCGTGCCACCGGGGAGCTGTTTTTT

abundance: NA
v_gene: TRBV7-9
d_gene: NA
j_gene: TRBJ2-3
CDR3aa: CASSPGQNAQDTQYF
CDR3nt: TGTGCCAGCAGCCCTGGACAGAACGCACAAGATACGCAGTATTTT

abundance: few
v_gene: TRBV2
d_gene: NA
j_gene: TRBJ1-1
CDR3aa: CASSERQSTEAFF
CDR3nt: TGTGCCAGCAGTGAGAGGCAGAGCACTGAAGCTTTCTTT

abundance: few
v_gene: TRBV13
d_gene: NA
j_gene: TRBJ2-2
CDR3aa: CASSHDGGDAGELFF
CDR3nt: TGTGCCAGCAGCCATGACGGGGGAGACGCCGGGGAGCTGTTTTTT

abundance: NA
v_gene: TRBV7-9
d_gene: NA
j_gene: TRBJ1-2
CDR3aa: CASSPGGMLYGYTF
CDR3nt: TGTGCCAGCAGCCCGGGAGGGATGCTCTATGGCTACACCTTC

abundance: few
v_gene: TRBV19
d_gene: NA
j_gene: TRBJ1-6
CDR3aa: CASRPRGNSPLHF
CDR3nt: TGTGCCAGCCGACCCAGGGGCAATTCACCCCTCCACTTT

abundance: NA
v_gene: TRBV28
d_gene: NA
j_gene: TRBJ2-1
CDR3aa: CASRTGTPFNNEQFF
CDR3nt: TGTGCCAGCAGAACCGGGACCCCGTTCAACAATGAGCAGTTCTTC

abundance: few
v_gene: TRBV19
d_gene: NA
j_gene: TRBJ2-1
CDR3aa: CASSPAANEQFF
CDR3nt: TGTGCCAGTAGCCCGGCTGCGAATGAGCAGTTCTTC

abundance: many
v_gene: TRBV12-3/TRBV12-4
d_gene: NA
j_gene: TRBJ2-3
CDR3aa: CASSFTDTQYF
CDR3nt: TGTGCCAGCAGTTTCACAGATACGCAGTATTTT